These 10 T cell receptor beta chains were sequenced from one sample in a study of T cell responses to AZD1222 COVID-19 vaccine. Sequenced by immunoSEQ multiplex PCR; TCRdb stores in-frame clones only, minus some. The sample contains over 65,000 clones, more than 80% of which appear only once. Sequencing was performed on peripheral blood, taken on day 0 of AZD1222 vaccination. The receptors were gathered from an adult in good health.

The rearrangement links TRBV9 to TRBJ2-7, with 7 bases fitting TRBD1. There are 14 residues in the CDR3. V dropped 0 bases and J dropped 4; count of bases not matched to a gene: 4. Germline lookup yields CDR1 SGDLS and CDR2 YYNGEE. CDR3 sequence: CASSVGPGGYEQYF. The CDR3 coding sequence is TGTGCCAGCAGCGTAGGTCCAGGGGGATACGAGCAGTACTTC. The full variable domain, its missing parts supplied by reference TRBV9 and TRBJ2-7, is DSGVTQTPKHLITATGQRVTLRCSPRSGDLSVYWYQQSLDQGLQFLIQYYNGEERAKGNILERFSAQQFPDLHSELNLSSLELGDSALYFCASSVGPGGYEQYFGPGTRLTVT.

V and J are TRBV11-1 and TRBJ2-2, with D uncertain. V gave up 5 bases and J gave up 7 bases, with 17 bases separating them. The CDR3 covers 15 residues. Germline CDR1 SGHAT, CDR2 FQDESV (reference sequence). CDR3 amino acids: CASSPLSMSIGELFF. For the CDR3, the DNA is TGTGCCAGCAGCCCCCTGAGCATGAGTATCGGGGAGCTGTTTTTT. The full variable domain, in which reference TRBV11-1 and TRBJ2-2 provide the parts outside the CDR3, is EAEVAQSPRYKITEKSQAVAFWCDPISGHATLYWYRQILGQGPELLVQFQDESVVDDSQLPKDRFSAERLKGVDSTLKIQPAELGDSAMYLCASSPLSMSIGELFFGEGSRLTVL.

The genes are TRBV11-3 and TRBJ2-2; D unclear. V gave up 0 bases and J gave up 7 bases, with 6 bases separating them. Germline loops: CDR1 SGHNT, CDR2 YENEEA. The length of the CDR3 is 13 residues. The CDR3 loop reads CASSLDRDGELFF. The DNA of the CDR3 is TGTGCCAGCAGCTTAGATAGGGACGGGGAGCTGTTTTTT.

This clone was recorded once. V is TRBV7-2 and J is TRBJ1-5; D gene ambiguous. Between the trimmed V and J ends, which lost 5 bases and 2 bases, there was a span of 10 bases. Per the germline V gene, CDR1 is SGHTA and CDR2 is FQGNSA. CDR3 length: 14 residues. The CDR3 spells CASSRDWGNQPQHF. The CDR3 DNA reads TGTGCCAGCAGCCGTGACTGGGGCAATCAGCCCCAGCATTTT.

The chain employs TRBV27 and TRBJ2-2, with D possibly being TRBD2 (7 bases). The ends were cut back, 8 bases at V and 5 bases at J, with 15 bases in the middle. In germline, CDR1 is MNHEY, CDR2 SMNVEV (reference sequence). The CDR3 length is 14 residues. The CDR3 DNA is TGTGCCAGCCGAGGGGGGGCAGTAACCGGGGAGCTGTTTTTT. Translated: CASRGGAVTGELFF.

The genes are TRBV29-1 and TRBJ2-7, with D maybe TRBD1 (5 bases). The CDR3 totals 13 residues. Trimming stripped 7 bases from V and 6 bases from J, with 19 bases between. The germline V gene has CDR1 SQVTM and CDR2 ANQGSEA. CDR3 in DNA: TGCAGCGCTAGACAGAATCTCATGGGCGAGCAGTACTTC. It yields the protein CSARQNLMGEQYF.

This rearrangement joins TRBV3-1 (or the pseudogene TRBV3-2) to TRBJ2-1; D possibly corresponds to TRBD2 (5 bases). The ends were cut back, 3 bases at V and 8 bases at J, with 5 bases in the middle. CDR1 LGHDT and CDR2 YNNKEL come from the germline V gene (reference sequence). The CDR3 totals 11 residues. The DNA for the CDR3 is TGTGCCAGCAGCCACGGGGATGAGCAGTTCTTC. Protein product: CASSHGDEQFF.

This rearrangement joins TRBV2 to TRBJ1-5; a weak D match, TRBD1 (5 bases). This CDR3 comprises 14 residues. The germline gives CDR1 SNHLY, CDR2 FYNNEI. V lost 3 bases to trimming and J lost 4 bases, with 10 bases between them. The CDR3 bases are TGTGCCAGCAGTGACCAGGGTAGGAATCAGCCCCAGCATTTT. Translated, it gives CASSDQGRNQPQHF.

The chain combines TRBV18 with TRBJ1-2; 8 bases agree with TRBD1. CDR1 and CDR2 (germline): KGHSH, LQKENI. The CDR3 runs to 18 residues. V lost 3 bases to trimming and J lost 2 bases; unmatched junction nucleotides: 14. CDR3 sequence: CASSPSAAGGSINYGYTF. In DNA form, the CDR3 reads TGTGCCAGCTCACCTTCGGCGGCAGGGGGCTCGATAAACTATGGCTACACCTTC.

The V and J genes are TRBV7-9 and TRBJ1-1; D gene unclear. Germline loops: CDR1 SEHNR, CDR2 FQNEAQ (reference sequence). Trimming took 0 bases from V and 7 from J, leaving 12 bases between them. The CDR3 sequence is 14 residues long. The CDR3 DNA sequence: TGTGCCAGCAGCTTAGCACTCCCTGGAGGTGAAGCTTTCTTT. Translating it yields CASSLALPGGEAFF.